The sequence of this T cell receptor beta chain was determined in a study of blood T cell repertoires in COVID-19. Study information: There were acute and convalescent COVID-19 samples, and they came from the United States, Italy and Spain. Sources were T cells, B-cell-depleted T cells, or PBMCs; the material itself was cDNA or gDNA.

This CDR3 comprises 15 residues. Looked up from germline, CDR1 is SQVTM and CDR2 is ANQGSEA. V shed 8 bases and J 0 bases; nucleotides not matched to a gene: 6. As originally analysed: Cell counts per sample came from amplifying reference gene primers. Assay used: immunoSEQ multiplex PCR; TCRdb lists only in-frame clones, some missing. V and J calls and clone size are copied from that table; D and trimming were computed from the DNA. The sample contains over 120,000 clones, 75% to 90% of which appear only once. The source material was peripheral blood. V is TRBV29-1 and J is TRBJ2-1, with 11 bases lining up with TRBD2. This TCR was recovered from a man aged 60 to 75 with active or convalescent COVID-19. The CDR3 spells CSIAGGPSSYNEQFF. In DNA form, the CDR3 reads TGCAGCATAGCGGGAGGGCCCAGCTCCTACAATGAGCAGTTCTTC.